The 18 T cell receptor beta chains presented below share a single source sample, sequenced in a study of blood T cell repertoires in COVID-19. Measured with immunoSEQ multiplex PCR; TCRdb has only the in-frame clones, and not every one. The sample carries roughly 400,000 clones, roughly 86% recorded once. Material for sequencing was PBMCs or T cells enriched from blood (not recorded which). The receptor source for this set is a woman in her thirties or forties with acute COVID-19.

The chain uses TRBV24-1 and TRBJ1-2; weak D call: TRBD1 (5 bases). The germline V and J ends were trimmed by 2 bases and 2 bases, with 14 bases remaining between them. The CDR3 extends over 16 amino acids. Germline assignment: CDR1 KGHDR and CDR2 SFDVKD. The CDR3 nucleotides read TGTGCCACCAGTGATTCCAAGACAGACGAGAACTATGGCTACACCTTC. It encodes CATSDSKTDENYGYTF.

The J gene is TRBJ1-2, the V gene TRBV28, with unresolved D. The germline V gene has CDR1 MDHEN and CDR2 SYDVKM. The CDR3 consists of 12 residues. V was cut by 10 bases and J by 8 bases, with 17 bases left in between. Here the CDR3 reads CATNNPGYGYTF. The CDR3 DNA reads TGTGCCACCAATAACCCCGGGTACGGCTACACCTTC.

V gene TRBV6-5 combines with J gene TRBJ1-6; 9 bases align to TRBD1. In germline, CDR1 is MNHEY, CDR2 SVGAGI. The ends lost 10 bases at V and 7 bases at J; junction bases unmatched: 11. The CDR3 is 15 amino acids. The CDR3, as DNA: TGTGCCACCGACGACGAGGACAGGGGCAATTCACCCCTCCACTTT. Translating it yields CATDDEDRGNSPLHF.

This chain links TRBV5-1 with TRBJ2-3; 13 nucleotides align to TRBD2. Germline V CDR1 and CDR2: SGHRS, YFSETQ. This CDR3 is 16 amino acids long. V shed 4 bases, J shed 2 bases, and the junction held 4 bases outside the gene matches. CDR3 coding DNA: TGCGCCAGCAGCGGGGGGACTAGCGGGAACACAGATACGCAGTATTTT. Amino acids: CASSGGTSGNTDTQYF.

The chain employs TRBV7-8 and TRBJ2-5; possible D gene TRBD1, 5 bases. Germline CDR1 is SGHVS and CDR2 is FQNEAQ. Trimming shortened V by 1 base and J by 2 bases, and 14 bases separated the two germline ends. The CDR3 contains 16 residues. The CDR3 coding sequence is TGTGCCAGCAGCTTAGTGAGTGGACATCTTCAAGAGACCCAGTACTTC. Its translation: CASSLVSGHLQETQYF.

This chain joins TRBV7-2 and TRBJ1-6; TRBD1 matches at 8 bases. Per germline, CDR1 SGHTA and CDR2 FQGNSA. The CDR3 contains 16 residues. The V segment lost 6 bases and the J segment 9 bases; nucleotides outside the gene matches: 13. DNA of the CDR3: TGTGCCAGCAGACGTGGTGTCAGGACAGGGTTTTCACCCCTCCACTTT. It is translated as CASRRGVRTGFSPLHF.

V gene TRBV10-2 combines with J gene TRBJ2-1; tentatively, D is TRBD2 (5 bases). V dropped 3 bases and J dropped 6 bases, with 9 bases sitting between them. Germline CDR1 WSHSY, CDR2 SAAADI. The CDR3 loop spans 13 amino acids. CDR3 protein: CASSERRGNEQFF. CDR3 DNA sequence: TGCGCCAGCAGTGAACGACGGGGCAATGAGCAGTTCTTC.

The CDR3 spells CSVDRGQGVNTEAFF. The CDR3 bases are TGCAGCGTTGACCGGGGACAGGGTGTGAACACTGAAGCTTTCTTT. This chain uses TRBV29-1 with TRBJ1-1; 9 nucleotides align to TRBD1. The CDR3 totals 15 residues. V was pared by 3 bases and J by 0 bases, with 5 bases of the junction left unmatched. Germline V lookup: CDR1 SQVTM, CDR2 ANQGSEA.

The CDR3 spells CASSSPTGGLGYTF. The CDR3 coding sequence is TGTGCCAGCAGTTCCCCGACAGGGGGTTTGGGCTACACCTTC. The chain uses TRBV6-5 and TRBJ1-2; TRBD1 aligns across 9 bases. Germline V CDR1 and CDR2: MNHEY, SVGAGI. The CDR3 has 14 amino acids. V was clipped by 4 bases and J by 8 bases; unmatched bases: 8.

This chain joins TRBV7-9 and TRBJ1-1; the D is unclear. Germline CDR1 reads SEHNR; CDR2 reads FQNEAQ (reference sequence). V shed 2 bases and J shed 1 base, with 8 bases lying between them. The CDR3 extends over 14 amino acids. This CDR3 is CASSLTKRNTEAFF. The CDR3 DNA follows: TGTGCCAGCAGCTTAACGAAGAGGAACACTGAAGCTTTCTTT.

The chain has TRBV29-1 and TRBJ1-2; tentatively, D is TRBD1 (5 bases). Trimming shortened V by 1 base and J by 3 bases, and 6 bases separated the two germline ends. Germline CDR1 SQVTM, CDR2 ANQGSEA. This CDR3 comprises 12 residues. CDR3 sequence: CSVEGGDYGYTF. The CDR3, as DNA: TGCAGCGTTGAAGGGGGCGACTATGGCTACACCTTC.

This clone has just a few counts. The CDR3 bases are TGTGCCAGCAGGACAGGGGGAGGTACTGAAGCTTTCTTT. It specifies CASRTGGGTEAFF. The chain has TRBV5-4 and TRBJ1-1; 9 nucleotides match TRBD1. Germline lookup yields CDR1 SGHNT and CDR2 YYREEE (reference sequence). The junction had 4 bases not matched to a gene; V was cut back by 5 bases and J by 5 bases. The length of the CDR3 is 13 residues.

V is TRBV15 and J is TRBJ2-1, with 7 bases fitting TRBD1. The CDR3 runs 14 residues. Germline loops: CDR1 LNHNV, CDR2 YYDKDF (reference sequence). J gave up 5 bases and V 5 bases, and 6 bases lay outside the gene matches. Written as DNA, the CDR3 is TGTGCCACCAGCGACAGGGCGGCGGACAATGAGCAGTTCTTC. Translating it yields CATSDRAADNEQFF.

In DNA form, the CDR3 reads TGCGCCAGCAAGCTGGGGGCGAACACTGAAGCTTTCTTT. Encoded protein: CASKLGANTEAFF. This chain connects TRBV10-1 to TRBJ1-1; possible D gene TRBD1, 6 bases. There are 13 residues in the CDR3. V lost 7 bases and J lost 1, with 10 bases in between. Germline V gene lookup returns CDR1 WNHNN and CDR2 SYGVQD (reference sequence).

This clone has a handful of counts. This sequence joins TRBV5-1 and TRBJ2-2; unclear D gene. The CDR3 spans 12 residues. Germline values: CDR1 SGHRS, CDR2 YFSETQ. The V and J ends lost 4 bases and 1 base respectively, with 2 bases between them. CDR3 amino acids: CASSRNTGELFF. The CDR3 nucleotides read TGCGCCAGCAGCCGGAACACCGGGGAGCTGTTTTTT.

This chain links TRBV29-1 with TRBJ2-5; TRBD1 might be the D (5 bases). Germline values: CDR1 SQVTM, CDR2 ANQGSEA. The CDR3 has 13 amino acids. Trimming stripped 1 base from V and 2 bases from J, with 8 bases between. This CDR3 reads CSVEVGQQETQYF. The DNA for the CDR3 is TGCAGCGTTGAAGTGGGGCAACAAGAGACCCAGTACTTC.

This clone was detected once. The chain combines TRBV18 with TRBJ1-5; D might be TRBD1 (6 bases). The CDR3 runs 13 residues. V was pared by 2 bases and J by 10 bases, with 12 bases between. Germline CDR1 is KGHSH and CDR2 is LQKENI. The CDR3 bases are TGTGCCAGCTCACCAGGGGGCGATACACCCCAGCATTTT. Translated: CASSPGGDTPQHF.

The V and J genes are TRBV4-1 and TRBJ1-4; 9 bases are shared with TRBD1. Per germline, CDR1 MGHRA and CDR2 YSYEKL. V trimming: 0 bases; J trimming: 6 bases; junction bases outside the gene matches: 2. This CDR3 is 15 amino acids long. CDR3 region: CASSQDGTGYEKLFF. The DNA for the CDR3 is TGCGCCAGCAGCCAAGATGGGACAGGGTATGAAAAACTGTTTTTT.